This TCR beta chain was identified in a study of T cells after yellow fever vaccination. Findings and caveats of the study: On re-exposure, the response was weaker but peaked faster, at day 5 versus 15. Most clones from primary vaccination resurfaced after the booster (around 97% CD4, over 85% CD8). Across the CD4 and CD8 compartments, a small share of clonotypes was present in both.

Turning to this clonotype: What it binds is not known.

TCRdb used MiXCR to reprocess the 5' RACE reads, holding one entry per CDR3 protein. The sample holds hundreds of thousands of distinct CDR3 sequences, 20% to 25% seen once. Per the germline V gene, CDR1 is SNHLY and CDR2 is FYNNEI. The CDR3 spans 14 residues. Trimming cost V 6 bases and J 5 bases; bases outside gene matches: 6. The origin of this receptor is a man between 18 and 29 years old who received the YFV17D yellow fever vaccine. The specimen comprised PBMCs, sampled approximately 22 days after the first yellow fever vaccination. V is TRBV2 and J is TRBJ1-5, with TRBD1 matching over 8 bases. CDR3 in DNA: TGTGCCAGCAGGGTAGACAGGGGCGATCAGCCCCAGCATTTT. It codes for CASRVDRGDQPQHF. The variable domain in full, with the rest retrieved from reference TRBV2 and TRBJ1-5, is EPEVTQTPSHQVTQMGQEVILRCVPISNHLYFYWYRQILGQKVEFLVSFYNNEISEKSEIFDDQFSVERPDGSNFTLKIRSTKLEDSAMYFCASRVDRGDQPQHFGDGTRLSIL.